This T cell receptor beta chain was identified in a study of T cell clonotyping in hematopoietic cell transplantation. Study-level points and caveats: Pathologically expanded recipient clonotypes increased progressively from day 30 to day 180 as diversity fell. Few recipient clonotypes overlapped donors; over 95% were de novo at given depth. Broader posttransplant TCR repertoire diversity was predicted by graft donor and pretransplant recipient Inverse Simpson Index values.

To note about this clone: Its antigen is undetermined.

Clones were read by immunoSEQ multiplex PCR, and TCRdb kept only the in-frame ones, dropping some. The table lists under 9,000 clones, around 96% of them singletons. The material was PBMCs, obtained 30 days after allogeneic stem cell transplant. This receptor was obtained from a male patient aged 40-50 years who had an allogeneic stem cell transplant from a related donor, so the T cells may come from the graft donor. Some clones in this sample may be carry-over from other donors' samples.

The CDR3 region has the DNA TGTGCCAGAGGGACAGATGAAAAACTGTTTTTT. This codes for CARGTDEKLFF. The rearrangement links TRBV2 to TRBJ1-4; TRBD1 aligns across 7 bases. Looked up from germline, CDR1 is SNHLY and CDR2 is FYNNEI. The CDR3 consists of 11 residues. V was clipped by 9 bases and J by 6 bases; unmatched bases: 1.